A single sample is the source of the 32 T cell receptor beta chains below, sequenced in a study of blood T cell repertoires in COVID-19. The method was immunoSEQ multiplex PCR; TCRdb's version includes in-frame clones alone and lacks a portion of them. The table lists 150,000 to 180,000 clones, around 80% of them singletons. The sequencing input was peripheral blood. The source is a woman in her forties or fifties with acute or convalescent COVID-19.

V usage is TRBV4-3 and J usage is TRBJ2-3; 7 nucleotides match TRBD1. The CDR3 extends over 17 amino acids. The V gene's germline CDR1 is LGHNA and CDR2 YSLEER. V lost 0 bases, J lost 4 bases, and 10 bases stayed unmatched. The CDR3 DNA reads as TGCGCCAGCAGCCAAGAAAGGGGGCAGGGGCTGCCAGATACGCAGTATTTT. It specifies CASSQERGQGLPDTQYF.

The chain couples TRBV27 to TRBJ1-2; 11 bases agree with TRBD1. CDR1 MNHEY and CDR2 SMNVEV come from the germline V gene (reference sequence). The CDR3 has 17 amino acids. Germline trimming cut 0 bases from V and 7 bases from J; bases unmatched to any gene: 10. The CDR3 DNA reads TGTGCCAGCAGTTTATCGGGGACAGGGGGGTCTAGGGCTGGCTACACCTTC. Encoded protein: CASSLSGTGGSRAGYTF.

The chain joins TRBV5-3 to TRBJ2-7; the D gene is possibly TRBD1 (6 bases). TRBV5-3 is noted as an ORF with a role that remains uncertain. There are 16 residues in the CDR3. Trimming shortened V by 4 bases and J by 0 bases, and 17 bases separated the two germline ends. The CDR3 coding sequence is TGTGCCAGAAGCCCTGGGGGCCCTGGAAGCTCCTACGAGCAGTACTTC. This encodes CARSPGGPGSSYEQYF.

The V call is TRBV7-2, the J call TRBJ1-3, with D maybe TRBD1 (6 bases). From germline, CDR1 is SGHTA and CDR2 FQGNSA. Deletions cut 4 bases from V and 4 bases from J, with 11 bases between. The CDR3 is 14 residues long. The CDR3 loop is CASSSIDRGNTIYF. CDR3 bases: TGTGCCAGCAGCTCTATCGACAGGGGAAACACCATATATTTT.

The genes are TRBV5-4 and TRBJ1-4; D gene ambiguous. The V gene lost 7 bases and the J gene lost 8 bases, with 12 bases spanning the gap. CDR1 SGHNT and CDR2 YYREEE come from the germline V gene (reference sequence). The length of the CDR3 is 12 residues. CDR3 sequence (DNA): TGTGCCAGCGGTCCTTCCGGGGAAAAACTGTTTTTT. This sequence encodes CASGPSGEKLFF.

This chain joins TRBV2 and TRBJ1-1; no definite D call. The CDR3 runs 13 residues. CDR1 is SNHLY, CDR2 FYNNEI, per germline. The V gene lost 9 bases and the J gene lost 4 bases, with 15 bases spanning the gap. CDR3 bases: TGTGCCAGTGCAATCCACGCGGTCACTGAAGCTTTCTTT. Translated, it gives CASAIHAVTEAFF. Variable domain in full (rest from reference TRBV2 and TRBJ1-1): EPEVTQTPSHQVTQMGQEVILRCVPISNHLYFYWYRQILGQKVEFLVSFYNNEISEKSEIFDDQFSVERPDGSNFTLKIRSTKLEDSAMYFCASAIHAVTEAFFGQGTRLTVV.

CDR3 sequence reads: CASSPLQTSGGHEQYF. The CDR3 coding sequence is TGTGCCAGCAGTCCACTACAGACTAGCGGCGGACACGAGCAGTACTTC. This chain uses TRBV27 with TRBJ2-7; TRBD2 matches at 9 bases. The CDR3 extends over 16 amino acids. The germline gives CDR1 MNHEY, CDR2 SMNVEV (reference sequence). With V trimmed by 5 bases and J by 5 bases, 13 bases remained unmatched.

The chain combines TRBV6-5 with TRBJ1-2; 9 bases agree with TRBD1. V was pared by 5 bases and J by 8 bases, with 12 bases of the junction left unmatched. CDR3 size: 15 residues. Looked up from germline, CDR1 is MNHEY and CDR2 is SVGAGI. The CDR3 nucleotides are TGTGCCAGCAGTACCCCCCGGGACAGGGCTGCCGGCTACACCTTC. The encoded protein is CASSTPRDRAAGYTF.

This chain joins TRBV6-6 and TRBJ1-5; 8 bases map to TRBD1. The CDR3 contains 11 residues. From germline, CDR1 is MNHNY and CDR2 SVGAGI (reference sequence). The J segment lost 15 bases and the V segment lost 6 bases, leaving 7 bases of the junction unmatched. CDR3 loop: CASRTGVGLHF. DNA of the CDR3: TGTGCCAGCAGGACAGGGGTTGGCTTGCATTTT.

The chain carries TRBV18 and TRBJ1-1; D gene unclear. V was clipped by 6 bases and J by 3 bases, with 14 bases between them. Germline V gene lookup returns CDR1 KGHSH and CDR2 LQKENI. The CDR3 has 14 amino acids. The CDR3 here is CASSPYARDTEAFF. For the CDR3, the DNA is TGTGCCAGCTCCCCCTATGCCCGTGACACTGAAGCTTTCTTT.

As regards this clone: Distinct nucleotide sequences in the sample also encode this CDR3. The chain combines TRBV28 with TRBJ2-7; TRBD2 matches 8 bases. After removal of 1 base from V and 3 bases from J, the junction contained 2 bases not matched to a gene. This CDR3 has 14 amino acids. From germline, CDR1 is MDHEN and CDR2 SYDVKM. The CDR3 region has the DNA TGTGCCAGCAGTTTATTAGCGGGAAACTACGAGCAGTACTTC. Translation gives CASSLLAGNYEQYF.

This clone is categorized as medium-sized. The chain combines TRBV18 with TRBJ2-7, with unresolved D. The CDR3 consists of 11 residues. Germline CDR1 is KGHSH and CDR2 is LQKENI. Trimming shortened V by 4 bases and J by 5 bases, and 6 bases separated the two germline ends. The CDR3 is CASSRANEQYF. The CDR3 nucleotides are TGTGCCAGCTCACGGGCAAACGAGCAGTACTTC.

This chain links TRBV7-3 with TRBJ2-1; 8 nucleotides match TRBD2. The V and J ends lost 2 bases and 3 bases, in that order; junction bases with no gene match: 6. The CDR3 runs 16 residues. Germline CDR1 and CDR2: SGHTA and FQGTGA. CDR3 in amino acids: CASSLDGRVLYNEQFF. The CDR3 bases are TGTGCCAGCAGCTTAGACGGGAGGGTCCTCTACAATGAGCAGTTCTTC.

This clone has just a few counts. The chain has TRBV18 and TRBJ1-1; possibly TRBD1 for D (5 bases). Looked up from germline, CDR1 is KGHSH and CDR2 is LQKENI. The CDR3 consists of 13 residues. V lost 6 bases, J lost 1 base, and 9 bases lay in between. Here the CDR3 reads CASSDIENTEAFF. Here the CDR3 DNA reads TGTGCCAGCTCGGACATAGAGAACACTGAAGCTTTCTTT.

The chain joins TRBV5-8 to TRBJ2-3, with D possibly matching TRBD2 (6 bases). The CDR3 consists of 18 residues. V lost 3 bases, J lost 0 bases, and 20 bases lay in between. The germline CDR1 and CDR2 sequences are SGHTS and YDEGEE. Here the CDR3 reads CASSSALSAGQSTDTQYF. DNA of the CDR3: TGTGCCAGCAGCTCGGCCTTGTCGGCGGGGCAGAGCACAGATACGCAGTATTTT.

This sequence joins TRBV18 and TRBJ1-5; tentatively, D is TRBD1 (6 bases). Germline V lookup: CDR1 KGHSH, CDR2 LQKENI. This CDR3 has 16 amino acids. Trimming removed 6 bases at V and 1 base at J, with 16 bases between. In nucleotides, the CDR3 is TGTGCCAGCTCGCGTGAACAGGGTCTGAGCAATCAGCCCCAGCATTTT. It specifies CASSREQGLSNQPQHF.

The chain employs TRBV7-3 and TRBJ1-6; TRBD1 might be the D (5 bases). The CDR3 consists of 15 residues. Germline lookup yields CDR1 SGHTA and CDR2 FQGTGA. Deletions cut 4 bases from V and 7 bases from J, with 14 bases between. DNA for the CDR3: TGTGCCAGCAGCTCCCAGGGAGGCGGGAATTCACCCCTCCACTTT. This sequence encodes CASSSQGGGNSPLHF.

CDR3 protein: CASSQGTSGGHQETQYF. The CDR3 DNA sequence: TGCGCCAGCAGCCAAGGGACTAGCGGGGGGCACCAAGAGACCCAGTACTTC. The chain is built from TRBV5-1 and TRBJ2-5, with 15 bases aligning to TRBD2. Per the germline V gene, CDR1 is SGHRS and CDR2 is YFSETQ. The CDR3 runs 17 residues. Trimming took 4 bases from V and 0 from J; bases not matched to a gene: 4.

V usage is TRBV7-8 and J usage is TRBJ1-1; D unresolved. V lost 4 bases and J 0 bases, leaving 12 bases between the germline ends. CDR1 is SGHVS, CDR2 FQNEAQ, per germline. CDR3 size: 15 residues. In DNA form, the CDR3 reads TGTGCCAGCAGCTCGGCGGGAGCCTTGAACACTGAAGCTTTCTTT. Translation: CASSSAGALNTEAFF.

The CDR3 coding sequence is TGTGCCACCAGTGATCCCGGGACTAGTTTGCCCTATGAGCAGTTCTTC. The encoded protein is CATSDPGTSLPYEQFF. The chain employs TRBV24-1 and TRBJ2-1; 8 nucleotides match TRBD2. This CDR3 spans 16 amino acids. CDR1 KGHDR and CDR2 SFDVKD come from the germline V gene. J was trimmed by 8 bases and V by 3 bases; bases with no gene match: 11.

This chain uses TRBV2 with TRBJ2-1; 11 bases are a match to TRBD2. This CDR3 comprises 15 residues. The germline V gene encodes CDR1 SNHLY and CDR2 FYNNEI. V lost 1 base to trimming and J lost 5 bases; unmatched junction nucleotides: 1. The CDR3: CASSEETSGDNEQFF. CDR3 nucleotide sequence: TGTGCCAGCAGTGAAGAGACTAGCGGGGACAATGAGCAGTTCTTC.

As DNA, the CDR3 is TGTGCCAGCAACGTACAGGGGGTAGGCTCACCCCTCCACTTT. Protein sequence: CASNVQGVGSPLHF. This chain connects TRBV5-4 to TRBJ1-6; 8 bases align to TRBD1. The V gene end was trimmed by 6 bases and the J gene end by 10 bases; junction bases not matched to a gene: 9. CDR1 and CDR2 from the germline V gene are SGHNT and YYREEE (reference sequence). The CDR3 extends over 14 amino acids.

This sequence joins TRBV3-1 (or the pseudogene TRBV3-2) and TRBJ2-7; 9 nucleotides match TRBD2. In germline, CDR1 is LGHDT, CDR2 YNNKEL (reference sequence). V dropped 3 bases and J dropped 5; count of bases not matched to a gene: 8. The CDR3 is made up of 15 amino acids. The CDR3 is CASSQRGGRVDEQYF. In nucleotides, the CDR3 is TGTGCCAGCAGCCAGCGGGGGGGCAGGGTCGACGAGCAGTACTTC.

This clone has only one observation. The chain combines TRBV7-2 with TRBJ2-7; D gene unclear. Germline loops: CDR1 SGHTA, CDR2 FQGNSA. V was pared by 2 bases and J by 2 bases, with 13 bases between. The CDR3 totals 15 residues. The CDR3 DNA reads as TGTGCCAGCAGCTTATCCCCCGGGTTCCCCTACGAGCAGTACTTC. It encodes CASSLSPGFPYEQYF.

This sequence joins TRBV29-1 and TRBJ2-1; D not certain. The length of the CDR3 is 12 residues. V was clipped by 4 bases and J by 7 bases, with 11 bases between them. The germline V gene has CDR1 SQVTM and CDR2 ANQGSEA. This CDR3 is CSVASSVNEQFF. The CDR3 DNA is TGCAGCGTTGCCTCCAGCGTTAATGAGCAGTTCTTC.

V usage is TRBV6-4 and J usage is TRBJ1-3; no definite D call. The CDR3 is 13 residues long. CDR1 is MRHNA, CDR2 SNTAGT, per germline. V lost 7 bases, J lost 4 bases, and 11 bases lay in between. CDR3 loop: CASNMSRGNTIYF. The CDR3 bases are TGTGCCAGCAACATGTCTAGGGGAAACACCATATATTTT.

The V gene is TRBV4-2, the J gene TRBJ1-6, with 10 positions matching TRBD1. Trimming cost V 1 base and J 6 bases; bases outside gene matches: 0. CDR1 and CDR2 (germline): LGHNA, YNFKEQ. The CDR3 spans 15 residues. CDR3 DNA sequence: TGTGCCAGCAGCCAAGGACAGGGGGCTAATTCACCCCTCCACTTT. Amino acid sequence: CASSQGQGANSPLHF.

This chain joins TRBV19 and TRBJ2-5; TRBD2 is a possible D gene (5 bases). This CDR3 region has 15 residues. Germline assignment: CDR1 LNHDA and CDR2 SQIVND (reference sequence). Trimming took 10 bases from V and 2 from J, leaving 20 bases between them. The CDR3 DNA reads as TGTGCCACTACCCTTGCGGCGGGTAGGCAAGAGACCCAGTACTTC. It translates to CATTLAAGRQETQYF. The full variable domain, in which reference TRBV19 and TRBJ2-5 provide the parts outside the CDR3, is DGGITQSPKYLFRKEGQNVTLSCEQNLNHDAMYWYRQDPGQGLRLIYYSQIVNDFQKGDIAEGYSVSREKKESFPLTVTSAQKNPTAFYLCATTLAAGRQETQYFGPGTRLLVL.

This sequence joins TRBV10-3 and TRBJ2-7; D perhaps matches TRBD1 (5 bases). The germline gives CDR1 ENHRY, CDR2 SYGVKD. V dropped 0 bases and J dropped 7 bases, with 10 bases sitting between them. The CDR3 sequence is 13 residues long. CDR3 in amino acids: CAISESRQLEQYF. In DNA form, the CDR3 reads TGTGCCATCAGTGAGTCGAGACAGTTAGAGCAGTACTTC.

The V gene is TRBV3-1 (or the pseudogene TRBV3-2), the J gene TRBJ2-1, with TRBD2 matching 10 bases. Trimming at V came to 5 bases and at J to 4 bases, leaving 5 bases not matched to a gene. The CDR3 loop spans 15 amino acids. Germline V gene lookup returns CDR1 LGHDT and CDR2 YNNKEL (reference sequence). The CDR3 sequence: CASSSSGRVYNEQFF. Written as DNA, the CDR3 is TGTGCCAGCAGCTCGAGCGGGAGGGTATACAATGAGCAGTTCTTC.

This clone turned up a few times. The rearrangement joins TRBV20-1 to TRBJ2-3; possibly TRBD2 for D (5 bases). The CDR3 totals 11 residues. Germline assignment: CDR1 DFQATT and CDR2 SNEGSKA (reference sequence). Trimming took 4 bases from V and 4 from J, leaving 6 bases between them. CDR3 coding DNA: TGCAGTGCTAAGGGAGCAGATACGCAGTATTTT. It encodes CSAKGADTQYF.

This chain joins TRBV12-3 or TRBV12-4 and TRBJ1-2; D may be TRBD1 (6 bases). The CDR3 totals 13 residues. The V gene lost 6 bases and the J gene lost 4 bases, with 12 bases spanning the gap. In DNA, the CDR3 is TGTGCCAGCAGCCGAGGACAGAGCTATGGCTACACCTTC. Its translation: CASSRGQSYGYTF.